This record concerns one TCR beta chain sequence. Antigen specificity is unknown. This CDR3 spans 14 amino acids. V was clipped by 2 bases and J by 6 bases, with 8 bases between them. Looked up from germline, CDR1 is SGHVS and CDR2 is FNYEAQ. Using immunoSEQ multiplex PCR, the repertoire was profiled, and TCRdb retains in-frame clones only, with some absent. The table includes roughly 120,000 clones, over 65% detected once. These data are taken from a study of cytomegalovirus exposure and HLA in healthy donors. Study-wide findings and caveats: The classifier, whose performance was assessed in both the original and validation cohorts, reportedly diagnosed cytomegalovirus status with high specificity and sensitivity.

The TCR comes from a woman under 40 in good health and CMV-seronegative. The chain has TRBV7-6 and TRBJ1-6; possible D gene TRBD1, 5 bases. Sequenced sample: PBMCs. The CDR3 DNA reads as TGTGCCAGCAGCTTAAACAGGAGTAATTCACCCCTCCACTTT. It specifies CASSLNRSNSPLHF.